This TCR beta chain was sequenced in a study of early T cells in non-severe SARS-CoV-2 infection. Study context: Investigators sequenced bulk RNA drawn from unsorted whole blood, and chains remained unpaired. The study, taken as a whole, reports: A preference for anti-spike CD8 responses marked VDJdb matching, which missed private and CD4 specificities.

Unique molecular identifiers (one per individual cDNA molecule) were attached. MiXCR was run by TCRdb on the 5' RACE reads, yielding one entry per CDR3 protein. The sample records 30,000 to 40,000 distinct CDR3 sequences, 3.5% to 5% being singletons. Only a few counts were recorded for this clonotype. The antigen is unknown. V was clipped by 3 bases and J by 0 bases, with 3 bases between them. CDR1 is SNHLY, CDR2 FYNNEI, per germline. The CDR3 length is 13 residues. Sequenced input: whole blood. This TCR was recovered from an adult who was a healthcare worker with PCR-confirmed SARS-CoV-2 infection or an uninfected control (not recorded which). The rearrangement joins TRBV2 to TRBJ2-1; D uncertain. The CDR3 coding sequence is TGTGCCAGCAGTGACTTCTCCTACAATGAGCAGTTCTTC. Translated: CASSDFSYNEQFF.